The present TCR beta chain was sequenced within a study of identifying expanded T cells in peripheral blood. About this clone itself: Its specificity is not known.

Germline-derived CDR1 and CDR2 are SQVTM and ANQGSEA. The CDR3 is 10 amino acids. The V end was cut by 4 bases, the J end by 5 bases, with 4 bases between. During the collection period, no donor immune events like infections were recorded. Points from the study as a whole: About 1.2 clones differed between technical replicates, versus around 15 and 19 over time. Across healthy donors, higher total template counts meant significantly greater roughly two-week count variance.

This table comes from immunoSEQ multiplex PCR, and its TCRdb copy is limited to in-frame clones, with some not included. The repertoire holds 90,000 to 110,000 clones, with about 88% as singletons. The V and J genes are TRBV29-1 and TRBJ2-3; no clear D gene. The sequenced material came from blood. The source of this sequence is a person aged 18-70 years in good health. CDR3 bases: TGCAGCGTTGCCGTAGATACGCAGTATTTT. Protein sequence: CSVAVDTQYF.